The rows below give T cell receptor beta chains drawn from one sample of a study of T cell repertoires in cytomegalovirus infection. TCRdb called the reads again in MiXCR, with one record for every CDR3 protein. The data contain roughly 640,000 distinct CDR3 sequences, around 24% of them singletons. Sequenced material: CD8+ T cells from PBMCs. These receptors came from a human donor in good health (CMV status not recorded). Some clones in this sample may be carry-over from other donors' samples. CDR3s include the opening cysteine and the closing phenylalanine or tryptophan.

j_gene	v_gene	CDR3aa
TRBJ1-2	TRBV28	CASSFRGTGDDYTF
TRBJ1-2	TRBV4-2	CASSQEGEGQPNYTF
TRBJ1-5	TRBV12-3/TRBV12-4	CASTQGRQPQHF
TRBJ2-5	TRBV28	CASSYQGQETQYF
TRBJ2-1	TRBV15	CATRSGGYNEQFF
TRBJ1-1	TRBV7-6	CASSRRGDTEAFF
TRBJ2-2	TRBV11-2	CASSNWDRANTGELFF
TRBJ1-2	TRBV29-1	CNTGGGLEADNYGYTF
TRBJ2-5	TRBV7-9	CASSPSGWAQETQYF
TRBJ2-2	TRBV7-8	CASERRTNTGELFF
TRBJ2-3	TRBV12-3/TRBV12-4	CASSFAPGTDTQYF
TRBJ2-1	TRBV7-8	CASSPLAGGHDNEQFF
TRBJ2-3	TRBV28	CASSLGTFLGGTDTQYF
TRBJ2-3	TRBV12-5	CASGFTTDREEDTQYF
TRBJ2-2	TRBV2	CAKDSNTGELFF
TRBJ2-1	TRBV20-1	CSARDLVGLAGSSYNEQFF
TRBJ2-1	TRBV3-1	CASSQDLSSRTPLGEQFF
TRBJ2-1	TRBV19	CASIAAEEQFF
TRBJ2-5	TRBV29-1	CSVLGQTNQETQYF
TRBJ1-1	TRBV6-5	CASSPPGWEETEAFF
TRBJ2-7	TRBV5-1	CASNHRNF
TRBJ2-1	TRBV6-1	CASSPYLGDEQFF
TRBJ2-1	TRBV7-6	CASSPHRGRYNEQFF
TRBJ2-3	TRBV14	CASSQLAGGTDTQYF
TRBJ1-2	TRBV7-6	CASSADSNYGYTF
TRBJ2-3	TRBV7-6	CASSLSPTGPLTDTQYF
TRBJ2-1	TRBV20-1	CSARPENEQFF
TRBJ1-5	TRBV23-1	CASSQTGQGTLGNQPQHF
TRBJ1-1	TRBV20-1	CSARDPLAGTVAEAFF
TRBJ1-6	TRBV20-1	CSARPGLTSSYNSPLHF
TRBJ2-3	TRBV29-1	CSVSSDTQYF
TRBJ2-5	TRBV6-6	CASSYSGQRDKTQYF
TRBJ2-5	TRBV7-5	CISVSEALTSYYQETQYF
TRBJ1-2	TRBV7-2	CASSLVSRQPILYGYTF
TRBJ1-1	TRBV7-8	CASSLVIWDRGDDTEAFF
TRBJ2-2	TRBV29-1	CSVEGNRTGELFF
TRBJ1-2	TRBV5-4	CASIRDIGYGYTF
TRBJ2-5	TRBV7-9	CAIGGGIVETQYF
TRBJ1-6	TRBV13	CASSLAGGRAYNSPLHF
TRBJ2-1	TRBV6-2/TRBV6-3	CASSYLRRGYNEQFF
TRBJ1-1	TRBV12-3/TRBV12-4	CASSSEDRGEAFF
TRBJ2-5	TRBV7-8	CASSLAWGGHQETQYF
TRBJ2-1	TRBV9	CASSVVLDLVDNEQFF
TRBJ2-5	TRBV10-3	CAISGRGQGIGETQYF
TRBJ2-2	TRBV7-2	CASSLSDRENTGELFF
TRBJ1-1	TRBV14	CASSQREASGRAFF
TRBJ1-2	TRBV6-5	CASSYSVDRAGYGYTF
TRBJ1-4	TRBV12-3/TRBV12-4	CASSLKDRVLVATNEKLFF
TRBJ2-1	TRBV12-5	CASGFNSNEQFF
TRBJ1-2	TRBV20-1	CSARDPGKILNYGYTF
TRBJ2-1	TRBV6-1	CASSSGTSPNEQFF
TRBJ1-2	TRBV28	CASSFTGQGGIFGYTF
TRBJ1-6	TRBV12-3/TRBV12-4	CASSFSSPGTNSPLHF
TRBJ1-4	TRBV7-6	CASSQSSTATNEKLFF
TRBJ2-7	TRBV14	CASSQENRLPDYEQYF
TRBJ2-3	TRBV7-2	CASSPLGNTDTQYF
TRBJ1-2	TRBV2	CASSDWTDNYGYTF
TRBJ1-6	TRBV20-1	CSARQGENSPLHF
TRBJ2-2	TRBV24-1	CATSDPGLAGTGELFF
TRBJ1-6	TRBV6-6	CASSVDRDNSPLHF